A selection of T cell receptor beta chains follows, all from one sample in a study of cytotoxic CD8 clonotypes in ibrutinib-treated CLL. The assay was immunoSEQ multiplex PCR, and TCRdb's table has in-frame clones only and misses some. The repertoire holds about 130,000 clones, about four fifths seen once, with around 13% in the top ten. The input for sequencing was PBMCs, taken after 12 months of ibrutinib treatment. The receptors were sampled from a human donor with chronic lymphocytic leukemia. The CDR3 runs from the conserved cysteine through the conserved F or W. A D gene is named only where the DNA matches it firmly. The size entry is marked missing in some rows and otherwise reads once, few, many or a size class.

D	size	V	J	CDR3	DNA
TRBD1	.	TRBV27	TRBJ1-2	CASSLRQGAFGYTF	TGTGCCAGCAGTTTAAGGCAGGGGGCTTTTGGCTACACCTTC
.	.	TRBV7-2	TRBJ2-3	CASSIGGRAVTDTQYF	TGTGCCAGCAGCATAGGGGGGCGGGCGGTTACAGATACGCAGTATTTT
TRBD1	.	TRBV28	TRBJ1-1	CASSLYGTTGLDTEAFF	TGTGCCAGCAGTTTATACGGAACGACAGGGTTGGACACTGAAGCTTTCTTT
.	.	TRBV7-2	TRBJ1-2	CASSIPGNYGYTF	TGTGCCAGCAGCATTCCAGGGAACTATGGCTACACCTTC
TRBD1	.	TRBV7-9	TRBJ2-4	CASSSDRGVNIQYF	TGTGCCAGCAGCTCGGACAGGGGCGTAAACATTCAGTACTTC
.	.	TRBV5-1	TRBJ2-7	CASSLAYGRAYEQYF	TGCGCCAGCAGCTTGGCCTATGGGAGAGCCTACGAGCAGTACTTC
TRBD2	few	TRBV18	TRBJ2-7	CASSHATSGWSSYEQYF	TGTGCCAGCTCCCACGCGACTAGCGGCTGGAGCTCCTACGAGCAGTACTTC
TRBD1	once	TRBV6-5	TRBJ1-2	CASSYFAGGIDYGYTF	TGTGCCAGCAGTTATTTTGCAGGGGGCATAGACTATGGCTACACCTTC
.	.	TRBV25-1	TRBJ2-7	CASSQGAYEQYF	TGTGCCAGCAGTCAAGGAGCCTACGAGCAGTACTTC
TRBD2	.	TRBV4-3	TRBJ2-7	CASSPSAVPSGSAGVYF	TGCGCCAGCAGCCCTTCCGCCGTCCCTAGCGGGAGTGCCGGTGTGTACTTC
.	.	TRBV19	TRBJ2-6	CASSTGANVLTF	TGTGCCAGTAGTACTGGGGCCAACGTCCTGACTTTC
TRBD1	.	TRBV5-6	TRBJ1-4	CASSLVGQGVTNEKLFF	TGTGCCAGCAGCTTGGTTGGACAGGGGGTAACTAATGAAAAACTGTTTTTT
.	.	TRBV4-3	TRBJ2-2	CASSRGSGASLGGELFF	TGCGCCAGCAGCCGCGGGTCTGGGGCTAGCTTAGGCGGGGAGCTGTTTTTT
.	.	TRBV6-5	TRBJ2-3	CASISSTTDTQYF	TGTGCCAGCATTTCGAGTACGACAGATACGCAGTATTTT
.	.	TRBV5-1	TRBJ2-5	CASSLDTGGETQYF	TGCGCCAGCAGCTTGGATACAGGAGGAGAGACCCAGTACTTC
TRBD2	.	TRBV7-9	TRBJ2-1	CASPVGRTSPPGEQFF	TGTGCCAGCCCAGTTGGTCGGACTAGCCCGCCGGGGGAGCAGTTCTTC
.	once	TRBV5-1	TRBJ2-3	CASSPQQGSDTQYF	TGCGCCAGCAGCCCACAACAGGGATCAGATACGCAGTATTTT
TRBD2	.	TRBV4-1	TRBJ2-5	CASSQEELAGHQETQYF	TGCGCCAGCAGCCAAGAAGAACTAGCGGGCCACCAAGAGACCCAGTACTTC
.	.	TRBV19	TRBJ1-1	CASLLGSGTEAFF	TGTGCCAGCCTATTAGGGAGCGGCACTGAAGCTTTCTTT
TRBD2	.	TRBV28	TRBJ2-7	CASLKTVRTSGRAYEQYF	TGTGCCAGCCTTAAGACAGTGAGGACTAGCGGGAGGGCCTACGAGCAGTACTTC
.	once	TRBV27	TRBJ1-1	CASRGFRTEAFF	TGTGCCAGCAGGGGTTTTCGCACTGAAGCTTTCTTT
.	.	TRBV11-2	TRBJ2-6	CASSFGGSGANVLTF	TGTGCCAGCAGCTTTGGAGGGTCTGGGGCCAACGTCCTGACTTTC
.	.	TRBV11-2	TRBJ1-2	CASSLMFESGSGGGYTF	TGTGCCAGCAGCTTAATGTTTGAGTCAGGGAGCGGTGGCGGCTACACCTTC
.	once	TRBV10-2	TRBJ2-3	CASSLGGSTDTQYF	TGCGCCAGCAGCCTAGGGGGAAGCACAGATACGCAGTATTTT
TRBD2	.	TRBV4-1	TRBJ2-7	CASSRGLAGAGTYEQYF	TGCGCCAGCAGCCGGGGACTAGCGGGGGCCGGGACCTACGAGCAGTACTTC
TRBD2	.	TRBV11-3	TRBJ2-7	CASSLRAGSYEQYF	TGTGCCAGCAGCTTACGAGCGGGAAGCTACGAGCAGTACTTC
.	.	TRBV5-1	TRBJ1-5	CASSLYPGQTDQPQHF	TGCGCCAGCAGCTTATACCCGGGACAAACCGATCAGCCCCAGCATTTT
TRBD2	.	TRBV6-1	TRBJ2-3	CASRKAGGPTDTQYF	TGTGCCAGCAGGAAAGCGGGAGGACCCACAGATACGCAGTATTTT
.	few	TRBV11-2	TRBJ1-1	CASSFTSPEAFF	TGTGCCAGCAGCTTTACGTCCCCTGAAGCTTTCTTT
.	.	TRBV2	TRBJ2-7	CASSEIYEQYF	TGTGCCAGCAGTGAAATTTACGAGCAGTACTTC
TRBD1	.	TRBV11-2	TRBJ2-7	CASSLEGQDYEQYF	TGTGCCAGCAGCTTAGAGGGACAGGACTACGAGCAGTACTTC
TRBD2	.	TRBV11-2	TRBJ2-5	CASSWDLAGGSETQYF	TGTGCCAGCAGCTGGGACTTAGCGGGAGGGTCGGAGACCCAGTACTTC
.	.	TRBV10-3	TRBJ2-7	CAISASTYEQYF	TGTGCCATCAGTGCCAGTACCTACGAGCAGTACTTC
.	.	TRBV21-1	TRBJ2-7	CASSKAQVRGQASYEQYF	TGTGCCAGCAGCAAAGCTCAGGTTAGAGGACAGGCCTCCTACGAGCAGTACTTC
.	once	TRBV6-5	TRBJ1-1	CASRRGQNTEAFF	TGTGCCAGCAGGCGCGGACAGAACACTGAAGCTTTCTTT
TRBD2	.	TRBV7-2	TRBJ2-5	CASSLDSGMGETQYF	TGTGCCAGCAGCTTAGATAGCGGGATGGGAGAGACCCAGTACTTC
.	.	TRBV6-5	TRBJ1-5	CASSQTGYQPQHF	TGTGCCAGCAGTCAAACAGGGTACCAGCCCCAGCATTTT
.	few	TRBV5-6	TRBJ2-3	CASSYGGSGRTDTQYF	TGTGCCAGCAGCTACGGAGGGAGCGGACGCACAGATACGCAGTATTTT
TRBD1	.	TRBV2	TRBJ2-5	CASSADRAKGETQYF	TGTGCCAGCAGCGCCGACAGGGCCAAGGGAGAGACCCAGTACTTC
.	.	TRBV7-3	TRBJ1-2	CASSTGANYGYTF	TGTGCCAGCAGCACAGGAGCTAACTATGGCTACACCTTC
TRBD2	.	TRBV27	TRBJ2-5	CASSLYAGGSRGGETQYF	TGTGCCAGCAGTTTATATGCCGGAGGTAGCCGGGGGGGAGAGACCCAGTACTTC
.	.	TRBV5-1	TRBJ1-1	CASSFGTLSEMNTEAFF	TGCGCCAGCAGCTTTGGGACATTGAGCGAGATGAACACTGAAGCTTTCTTT
.	.	TRBV7-6	TRBJ2-2	CASRPTSTGELFF	TGTGCCAGCAGGCCCACTAGCACCGGGGAGCTGTTTTTT
.	.	TRBV18	TRBJ1-1	CASSSARVGTEAFF	TGTGCCAGCTCTTCTGCAAGGGTAGGCACTGAAGCTTTCTTT
TRBD2	.	TRBV13	TRBJ2-7	CASSRLAGAVEQYF	TGTGCCAGCAGCAGACTAGCGGGAGCGGTCGAGCAGTACTTC
.	.	TRBV28	TRBJ2-7	CASSFGSKSSYEQYF	TGTGCCAGCAGTTTTGGGAGCAAGAGCTCCTACGAGCAGTACTTC
TRBD1	.	TRBV5-1	TRBJ2-7	CASSPGTGGYEQYF	TGCGCCAGCAGTCCCGGGACAGGGGGCTACGAGCAGTACTTC
TRBD2	.	TRBV4-1	TRBJ2-1	CASSQDRLAGGPGSYNEQFF	TGCGCCAGCAGCCAAGATCGGCTAGCGGGAGGGCCCGGCTCCTACAATGAGCAGTTCTTC
TRBD1	few	TRBV28	TRBJ2-7	CASSSRGSSYEQYF	TGTGCCAGCAGTTCCAGGGGGAGCTCCTACGAGCAGTACTTC
.	.	TRBV19	TRBJ2-7	CASSIAGRSSYEQYF	TGTGCCAGTAGTATTGCGGGGAGGAGCTCCTACGAGCAGTACTTC
.	.	TRBV30	TRBJ2-3	CAWSFSGISTDTQYF	TGTGCCTGGAGCTTTAGTGGGATCAGCACAGATACGCAGTATTTT
.	.	TRBV6-6	TRBJ1-5	CASSYVFGGPQHF	TGTGCCAGCAGTTACGTGTTTGGGGGGCCCCAGCATTTT
TRBD2	.	TRBV7-3	TRBJ2-1	CASSSRTSGRNEQFF	TGTGCCAGCAGCTCGAGGACTAGCGGGAGAAATGAGCAGTTCTTC
.	.	TRBV7-9	TRBJ1-3	CASSSLVSGNTIYF	TGTGCCAGCAGCTCCCTGGTCTCTGGAAACACCATATATTTT
TRBD2	few	TRBV27	TRBJ2-3	CASSSLAGARNTQYF	TGTGCCAGCAGTTCTCTAGCGGGAGCACGAAATACGCAGTATTTT
.	once	TRBV23-1	TRBJ1-1	CASTHLTGGMSGKDEAFF	TGCGCCAGCACCCACCTGACAGGTGGAATGTCGGGTAAGGATGAAGCTTTCTTT
TRBD2	.	TRBV10-3	TRBJ2-7	CAIRTSGSSSLYEQYF	TGTGCCATCAGGACTAGCGGGAGCTCCTCCCTCTACGAGCAGTACTTC
.	few	TRBV7-9	TRBJ1-5	CASSPAGSRNQPQHF	TGTGCCAGCAGTCCCGCAGGGTCTCGCAATCAGCCCCAGCATTTT